What follows are 32 T cell receptor beta chains derived from one specimen sequenced in a study of beta chain features in type 1 diabetes. The isolated RNA, all of it, was reverse transcribed, so expressed TCRB transcripts were what got sequenced. Clones were read by immunoSEQ multiplex PCR, and TCRdb kept only the in-frame ones, dropping some. The sample has fewer than 650,000 clones, less than 20% seen once. Sequencing was carried out using naive CD4+ T cells from blood. The receptors originated from a young man in good health.

This clone was found a few times. The rearrangement links TRBV15 to TRBJ1-5; no definite D call. The CDR3 runs to 13 residues. Trimming took off 0 bases at V and 5 bases at J, with 5 bases between the two ends. Germline values: CDR1 LNHNV, CDR2 YYDKDF (reference sequence). This CDR3 is CATSRDRYQPQHF. In DNA form, the CDR3 reads TGTGCCACCAGCAGAGATCGCTATCAGCCCCAGCATTTT.

The chain couples TRBV19 to TRBJ2-5, with TRBD2 matching 8 bases. The CDR3 covers 15 residues. CDR1 is LNHDA, CDR2 SQIVND, per germline (reference sequence). V lost 3 bases and J lost 1; bases outside the gene matches: 4. Here the CDR3 DNA reads TGTGCCAGTAGTATGGGACTAGTCAGCCAAGAGACCCAGTACTTC. Amino acids: CASSMGLVSQETQYF.

The DNA for the CDR3 is TGTGCCAGTAGGAACTTAAAGACCCAAGAGACCCAGTACTTC. Translating gives CASRNLKTQETQYF. This chain uses TRBV19 with TRBJ2-5; D is undetermined. With 6 bases removed from V and 1 base from J, the gap between germline ends came to 12 bases. In germline, CDR1 is LNHDA, CDR2 SQIVND (reference sequence). This CDR3 comprises 14 residues. Full variable domain (missing parts from reference TRBV19 and TRBJ2-5): DGGITQSPKYLFRKEGQNVTLSCEQNLNHDAMYWYRQDPGQGLRLIYYSQIVNDFQKGDIAEGYSVSREKKESFPLTVTSAQKNPTAFYLCASRNLKTQETQYFGPGTRLLVL.

The CDR3 region has the DNA TGTGCCAGCAGCCTCTGGTGGGAGGGCCTGAAGACCCAGTACTTC. Translation: CASSLWWEGLKTQYF. The rearrangement links TRBV5-6 to TRBJ2-5; 7 positions agree with TRBD2. CDR3 length: 15 residues. V was clipped by 4 bases and J by 6 bases; unmatched bases: 12. The germline V gene has CDR1 SGHDT and CDR2 YYEEEE. The full variable domain, its missing parts supplied by reference TRBV5-6 and TRBJ2-5, is DAGVTQSPTHLIKTRGQQVTLRCSPKSGHDTVSWYQQALGQGPQFIFQYYEEEERQRGNFPDRFSGHQFPNYSSELNVNALLLGDSALYLCASSLWWEGLKTQYFGPGTRLLVL.

This clone was counted between two and nine times. The chain couples TRBV7-3 to TRBJ2-5; no clear D. The CDR3 has 13 residues. Germline V gives CDR1 SGHTA, CDR2 FQGTGA. V lost 6 bases, J lost 3 bases, and 11 bases lay in between. The CDR3 here is CASSAGPEETQYF. The CDR3 region has the DNA TGTGCCAGCAGTGCCGGCCCCGAAGAGACCCAGTACTTC.

The V and J genes are TRBV10-3 and TRBJ1-5, with TRBD1 as a possible D gene (6 bases). Germline lookup yields CDR1 ENHRY and CDR2 SYGVKD. V lost 0 bases and J lost 5, with 8 bases in between. This CDR3 has 14 amino acids. The CDR3 spells CAISESGGHQPQHF. CDR3 DNA sequence: TGTGCCATCAGTGAGTCTGGGGGGCATCAGCCCCAGCATTTT.

The gene calls are TRBV29-1 and TRBJ2-1, with 13 bases matching TRBD2. V dropped 3 bases and J dropped 3; count of bases not matched to a gene: 8. Germline assignment: CDR1 SQVTM and CDR2 ANQGSEA. The CDR3 runs 17 residues. CDR3 nucleotides: TGCAGCGTTGAGGGGACTAGCGGGGTAGTTTTCTACAATGAGCAGTTCTTC. Its translation is CSVEGTSGVVFYNEQFF.

The chain has TRBV7-3 and TRBJ1-2; the D gene is possibly TRBD1 (5 bases). CDR1 SGHTA and CDR2 FQGTGA come from the germline V gene. V lost 5 bases and J lost 7, with 17 bases in between. This CDR3 has 14 residues. Written as DNA, the CDR3 is TGTGCCAGCAGCCCCGGCGGAGGGGCGGGTGGCTACACCTTC. This encodes CASSPGGGAGGYTF.

CDR3 in amino acids: CASSQTSVGGELFF. CDR3 bases: TGCGCCAGCAGCCAGACTAGCGTGGGCGGGGAGCTGTTTTTT. This chain uses TRBV5-1 with TRBJ2-2; 8 nucleotides line up with TRBD2. The V gene's germline CDR1 is SGHRS and CDR2 YFSETQ. The CDR3 consists of 14 residues. Trimming at V came to 4 bases and at J to 7 bases, leaving 6 bases not matched to a gene.

This chain links TRBV5-1 with TRBJ1-1; TRBD1 aligns across 8 bases. The junction had 11 bases not matched to a gene; V was cut back by 4 bases and J by 0 bases. The CDR3 length is 17 residues. In germline, CDR1 is SGHRS, CDR2 YFSETQ. CDR3 sequence reads: CASSPGPGTGMNTEAFF. Here the CDR3 DNA reads TGCGCCAGCAGCCCGGGGCCCGGGACAGGAATGAACACTGAAGCTTTCTTT.

This chain joins TRBV30 and TRBJ1-3; D is possibly TRBD1 (5 bases). In germline, CDR1 is GTSNPN, CDR2 SVGIG (reference sequence). The CDR3 loop spans 12 amino acids. The ends were cut back, 0 bases at V and 12 bases at J, with 12 bases in the middle. In nucleotides, the CDR3 is TGTGCCTGGAGTGTAGGTAGGGGCAGCATATATTTT. It specifies CAWSVGRGSIYF.

The V and J genes are TRBV2 and TRBJ2-3; 8 nucleotides align to TRBD1. This CDR3 is built from 15 residues. Germline lookup yields CDR1 SNHLY and CDR2 FYNNEI. With V trimmed by 7 bases and J by 4 bases, 10 bases remained unmatched. The CDR3 DNA is TGTGCCAGCATGACGGACAGGGCAAGACCAGATACGCAGTATTTT. This gives the protein CASMTDRARPDTQYF. The whole variable domain, remainder taken from reference TRBV2 and TRBJ2-3, is EPEVTQTPSHQVTQMGQEVILRCVPISNHLYFYWYRQILGQKVEFLVSFYNNEISEKSEIFDDQFSVERPDGSNFTLKIRSTKLEDSAMYFCASMTDRARPDTQYFGPGTRLTVL.

The chain is built from TRBV7-2 and TRBJ2-7; D perhaps matches TRBD1 (5 bases). V lost 4 bases and J lost 9, with 13 bases in between. The CDR3 loop spans 12 amino acids. Per the germline V gene, CDR1 is SGHTA and CDR2 is FQGNSA. CDR3 in amino acids: CASSSPQGPQYF. The CDR3 coding sequence is TGTGCCAGCAGCTCTCCGCAGGGCCCGCAGTACTTC.

There are a few counts of this clone. Here the CDR3 reads CAISGISGGQYNSPLHF. CDR3 nucleotides: TGTGCCATCAGTGGAATTTCGGGGGGGCAGTATAATTCACCCCTCCACTTT. This chain joins TRBV10-3 and TRBJ1-6, with D possibly matching TRBD1 (6 bases). Germline CDR1 and CDR2: ENHRY and SYGVKD. The ends were cut back, 4 bases at V and 4 bases at J, with 17 bases in the middle. The CDR3 is 17 residues long.

This clone was observed a few times. This chain joins TRBV2 and TRBJ2-3; 8 bases agree with TRBD1. V shed 7 bases and J 4 bases; nucleotides not matched to a gene: 13. Germline V gene data show CDR1 as SNHLY and CDR2 as FYNNEI. The CDR3 length is 16 residues. The CDR3 bases are TGTGCCAGCATAGAATCCCAAGGCAGGGGGCCAGATACGCAGTATTTT. This encodes CASIESQGRGPDTQYF.

CDR3 protein: CASSLYRDREGEQYF. The DNA of the CDR3 is TGTGCCAGCAGTTTATACCGGGACAGGGAGGGCGAGCAGTACTTC. The chain carries TRBV27 and TRBJ2-7; 9 bases are shared with TRBD1. The germline gives CDR1 MNHEY, CDR2 SMNVEV (reference sequence). CDR3 length: 15 amino acids. The junction had 7 bases not matched to a gene; V was cut back by 1 base and J by 6 bases.

The gene calls are TRBV30 and TRBJ2-1; weak D call: TRBD1 (5 bases). Germline CDR1 and CDR2: GTSNPN and SVGIG (reference sequence). The germline V and J ends were trimmed by 3 bases and 4 bases, with 10 bases remaining between them. The CDR3 extends over 13 amino acids. The CDR3 is CAWSRVGYNEQFF. The CDR3 nucleotides are TGTGCCTGGAGCAGGGTCGGGTACAATGAGCAGTTCTTC.

The V call is TRBV25-1, the J call TRBJ2-7; either TRBD1 or TRBD2 may fit D (5 bases each). V was shortened by 5 bases and J by 3 bases, with 14 bases between the two germline ends. This CDR3 is 14 amino acids long. Per germline, CDR1 MGHDK and CDR2 SYGVNS. Written as DNA, the CDR3 is TGTGCCAGCAGTTTGACGGGACCCTACTACGAGCAGTACTTC. Translating gives CASSLTGPYYEQYF.

This sequence joins TRBV5-1 and TRBJ2-1; 8 bases align to TRBD2. Germline CDR1 is SGHRS and CDR2 is YFSETQ. V gave up 4 bases and J gave up 7 bases; unmatched junction bases: 10. There are 15 residues in the CDR3. The CDR3: CASSPGASGSNEQFF. The CDR3, as DNA: TGCGCCAGCAGCCCCGGGGCTAGCGGGTCGAATGAGCAGTTCTTC.

A few counts support this clone. This chain links TRBV5-4 with TRBJ2-3; TRBD2 aligns across 13 bases. CDR3 size: 19 residues. Trimming took 4 bases from V and 5 from J; bases not matched to a gene: 16. Germline CDR1 and CDR2: SGHNT and YYREEE (reference sequence). CDR3: CASSPKKGLAGHRGDTQYF. Here the CDR3 DNA reads TGTGCCAGCAGCCCGAAGAAGGGACTAGCGGGACATCGGGGAGATACGCAGTATTTT.

Details on this clone: This sample includes further DNA sequences coding for the same CDR3. The V call is TRBV7-9, the J call TRBJ2-3; 11 nucleotides agree with TRBD2. J lost 2 bases, V lost 2 bases, and 3 bases had no gene match. Germline V gives CDR1 SEHNR, CDR2 FQNEAQ (reference sequence). CDR3 size: 16 residues. As DNA, the CDR3 is TGTGCCAGCAGCTTACGACTAGCGGGGAACACAGATACGCAGTATTTT. It specifies CASSLRLAGNTDTQYF.

This clone came up a few times. The V gene is TRBV7-2, the J gene TRBJ2-1, with 7 nucleotides matching TRBD1. There are 14 residues in the CDR3. Trimming at V came to 5 bases and at J to 6 bases, leaving 7 bases not matched to a gene. The germline V gene has CDR1 SGHTA and CDR2 FQGNSA. CDR3 nucleotides: TGTGCCAGCAGCGTCGACAGGGCAAGCAATGAGCAGTTCTTC. Translating gives CASSVDRASNEQFF.

This clone has only a few counts. The chain combines TRBV7-2 with TRBJ2-7; 7 nucleotides line up with TRBD2. The CDR3 sequence is 15 residues long. Looked up from germline, CDR1 is SGHTA and CDR2 is FQGNSA. J was trimmed by 3 bases and V by 3 bases; bases with no gene match: 8. The DNA for the CDR3 is TGTGCCAGCAGCTTGCGGGAGATAAAAAGCTACGAGCAGTACTTC. It encodes CASSLREIKSYEQYF.

This clone came up a few times. The chain employs TRBV28 and TRBJ2-7, with D unclear. V lost 1 base to trimming and J lost 0 bases, with 10 bases between them. This CDR3 has 15 residues. Germline assignment: CDR1 MDHEN and CDR2 SYDVKM. This chain's CDR3 is CASSLSGKSSYEQYF. CDR3 DNA: TGTGCCAGCAGTTTATCTGGGAAAAGCTCCTACGAGCAGTACTTC.

This sequence joins TRBV27 and TRBJ2-7, with 12 nucleotides matching TRBD2. Germline values: CDR1 MNHEY, CDR2 SMNVEV (reference sequence). The CDR3 extends over 15 amino acids. The trim removed 2 bases at V and 3 bases at J, leaving 2 bases unmatched. As DNA, the CDR3 is TGTGCCAGCAGTTTAAGACTAGCGGGGGACTACGAGCAGTACTTC. It translates to CASSLRLAGDYEQYF.

This clone has a handful of counts. The chain recombines TRBV20-1 with TRBJ2-1; TRBD2 matches at 7 bases. Germline CDR1 reads DFQATT; CDR2 reads SNEGSKA (reference sequence). The CDR3 sequence is 11 residues long. The V gene end was trimmed by 6 bases and the J gene end by 8 bases; junction bases not matched to a gene: 4. CDR3: CSAGGRDEQFF. The CDR3 DNA reads as TGCAGTGCCGGGGGGAGGGATGAGCAGTTCTTC.

This clone was counted a few times. Within the sample, other DNA sequences also encode this same CDR3. The rearrangement uses TRBV5-1 and TRBJ2-2; D not resolved. The CDR3 covers 12 residues. The germline V and J ends were trimmed by 2 bases and 2 bases, with 1 base remaining between them. The germline V gene encodes CDR1 SGHRS and CDR2 YFSETQ. The CDR3 sequence: CASSLNTGELFF. The CDR3 DNA reads TGCGCCAGCAGCTTAAACACCGGGGAGCTGTTTTTT.

This clone was detected only a few times. The CDR3 coding sequence is TGCGCCAGCAGCCAAGAGACAGGGGGCGCGAAGACCCAGTACTTC. Protein product: CASSQETGGAKTQYF. V and J are TRBV4-1 and TRBJ2-5; TRBD1 agrees at 10 bases. The germline V gene encodes CDR1 MGHRA and CDR2 YSYEKL. There are 15 residues in the CDR3. Trimming cost V 0 bases and J 6 bases; bases outside gene matches: 4.

The chain has TRBV29-1 and TRBJ2-6; perhaps D is TRBD1 or TRBD2 (5 bases each). This CDR3 contains 16 residues. Germline loops: CDR1 SQVTM, CDR2 ANQGSEA. V lost 7 bases, J lost 0 bases, and 16 bases lay in between. The CDR3, as DNA: TGCAGCGCCGGTAGGTTGGGACCCTCTGGGGCCAACGTCCTGACTTTC. This encodes CSAGRLGPSGANVLTF.

The chain couples TRBV5-6 to TRBJ1-4; D may be TRBD1 (6 bases). Per the germline V gene, CDR1 is SGHDT and CDR2 is YYEEEE. The CDR3 consists of 15 residues. V was trimmed by 3 bases and J by 4 bases, leaving 13 bases between them. The CDR3 is CASSSLDRDNEKLFF. For the CDR3, the DNA is TGTGCCAGCAGCTCCCTGGACAGAGATAATGAAAAACTGTTTTTT.

The genes are TRBV9 and TRBJ2-7; no clear D gene. The germline gives CDR1 SGDLS, CDR2 YYNGEE. This CDR3 is built from 14 residues. With 4 bases removed from V and 2 bases from J, the gap between germline ends came to 13 bases. The CDR3 DNA follows: TGTGCCAGCAGCCCAGTAGGGATTCCCTACGAGCAGTACTTC. It encodes CASSPVGIPYEQYF.

The chain couples TRBV19 to TRBJ1-1; D not certain. Germline CDR1 and CDR2: LNHDA and SQIVND (reference sequence). The CDR3 is 15 residues long. V was trimmed by 4 bases and J by 1 base, leaving 13 bases between them. The CDR3 DNA follows: TGTGCCAGTAGTAGTCTTCGGGAAGCGAACACTGAAGCTTTCTTT. Encoded protein: CASSSLREANTEAFF. Based on the CDR3 plus reference TRBV19 and TRBJ1-1, the full variable domain is DGGITQSPKYLFRKEGQNVTLSCEQNLNHDAMYWYRQDPGQGLRLIYYSQIVNDFQKGDIAEGYSVSREKKESFPLTVTSAQKNPTAFYLCASSSLREANTEAFFGQGTRLTVV.